What follows describes a single T cell receptor (beta chain). The antigen remains unidentified. The data were obtained in a study of cytomegalovirus exposure and HLA in healthy donors. General study points: Data from an earlier analysis indicated that most TCR beta V segments were productive either about 87% or about 30% of the time. Highly shared variants forming one cluster were likely a sequencing artifact. Indistinguishability led to the exclusion of some V segments, TRBV6-2 and TRBV6-3 included.

This CDR3 has 14 residues. J gave up 4 bases and V 5 bases, and 7 bases lay outside the gene matches. Germline lookup yields CDR1 LGHNT and CDR2 FRNRAP. In the PCR, 60 Vbeta and 13 Jbeta primers were used. The assay was immunoSEQ multiplex PCR, and TCRdb's table has in-frame clones only and misses some. Of fewer than 70,000 clones listed, approximately 70% are singletons. Though nominally healthy at sampling, donors likely had unrecorded immune exposures. Material for sequencing was PBMCs. The J gene is TRBJ1-1, the V gene TRBV12-5, with 7 bases aligning to TRBD1. The clonotype comes from a male donor in good health and CMV-seropositive. The CDR3 loop is CASGPPTGTTEAFF. Written as DNA, the CDR3 is TGTGCTAGTGGTCCGCCGACAGGGACCACTGAAGCTTTCTTT. The full variable domain, with the rest looked up from reference TRBV12-5 and TRBJ1-1, is DARVTQTPRHKVTEMGQEVTMRCQPILGHNTVFWYRQTMMQGLELLAYFRNRAPLDDSGMPKDRFSAEMPDATLATLKIQPSEPRDSAVYFCASGPPTGTTEAFFGQGTRLTVV.